What follows is one TCR beta chain and its context. The length of the CDR3 is 15 residues. The V gene end was trimmed by 5 bases and the J gene end by 2 bases; junction bases not matched to a gene: 8. Germline CDR1 reads KGHSH; CDR2 reads LQKENI. This sample is drawn from a study of blood T cell repertoires in COVID-19. Study summary: The United States, Italy and Spain supplied acute and convalescent COVID-19 samples. T cells, B-cell-depleted T cells, or PBMCs supplied cDNA or gDNA.

As originally analysed: For nucleated cells, counts were estimated from reference gene primer amplification. The assay was immunoSEQ multiplex PCR, and TCRdb's table has in-frame clones only and misses some. V, J and clone size are those of that table, while D and trimming were read from the DNA. Here the sample spans a few hundred thousand clones, about 83% being singletons. This receptor was identified in a man under 40 who had recovered from COVID-19. The chain uses TRBV18 and TRBJ2-7; TRBD1 agrees at 8 bases. Specimen: peripheral blood. CDR3 sequence reads: CASSDKQGGAYEQYF. DNA of the CDR3: TGTGCCAGCTCAGACAAACAGGGGGGAGCCTACGAGCAGTACTTC.